This T cell receptor (beta chain) was sequenced in a study of blood T cell repertoires in COVID-19. Whole-study context: Sites across the United States, Italy and Spain contributed samples from acute and convalescent COVID-19.

In the authors' methods: Reference gene primers were amplified, and this amplification served to estimate nucleated cell counts. TCRdb keeps only in-frame clones here, not all; method: immunoSEQ multiplex PCR. V, J and clone size derive from that table, while D and trimming were established from the DNA sequence. The sample shows nearly 55,000 clones, roughly 86% of them seen only once. Material for sequencing was peripheral blood. This sequence was found in a man aged 70-80 years with active COVID-19.

CDR3 region: CASSYGGGGTEAFF. DNA of the CDR3: TGTGCCAGCAGTTACGGGGGGGGCGGCACTGAAGCTTTCTTT. V usage is TRBV6-2 or TRBV6-3 and J usage is TRBJ1-1, with D possibly being TRBD1 (6 bases). V lost 2 bases and J lost 4, with 11 bases in between. The CDR3 runs to 14 residues. Germline V gene sequence: CDR1 MNHEY, CDR2 SVGEGT.